The next 8 T cell receptor beta chains were all read from a single sample in a study of cytomegalovirus exposure and HLA in healthy donors. PCR involved 60 Vbeta and 13 Jbeta primers. Repertoires were generated with immunoSEQ multiplex PCR, while TCRdb's copy carries only in-frame clones and drops some. Found here are under 200,000 clones, roughly four fifths of them singletons; the top ten hold approximately 3%. Sequenced input: PBMCs. These TCRs come from a woman aged 35 to 49 in good health and CMV-seronegative.

This chain uses TRBV6-5 with TRBJ2-3; 8 nucleotides line up with TRBD2. The V and J ends lost 2 bases and 5 bases, in that order; junction bases with no gene match: 9. The germline V gene encodes CDR1 MNHEY and CDR2 SVGAGI. There are 16 residues in the CDR3. CDR3 in DNA: TGTGCCAGCAGTTACCCCAGCGGGGGAAAAGGAGATACGCAGTATTTT. Its protein product is CASSYPSGGKGDTQYF.

The chain joins TRBV5-1 to TRBJ1-5; no definite D call. V was trimmed by 0 bases and J by 4 bases, leaving 8 bases between them. The CDR3 spans 14 residues. Germline loops: CDR1 SGHRS, CDR2 YFSETQ. The CDR3 loop is CASSLGTGNQPQHF. In nucleotides, the CDR3 is TGCGCCAGCAGCTTGGGCACGGGTAATCAGCCCCAGCATTTT.

This clone has a single count. The chain recombines TRBV7-6 with TRBJ2-1; the D gene is possibly TRBD2 (5 bases). V lost 5 bases to trimming and J lost 9 bases, with 17 bases between them. The CDR3 has 14 amino acids. Looked up from germline, CDR1 is SGHVS and CDR2 is FNYEAQ. Here the CDR3 reads CASSPLAGSTEQFF. The CDR3 DNA sequence: TGTGCCAGCAGCCCCCTTGCGGGTAGCACTGAGCAGTTCTTC.

The chain joins TRBV28 to TRBJ2-7; TRBD1 is a possible D gene (6 bases). Germline V gene sequence: CDR1 MDHEN, CDR2 SYDVKM. This CDR3 region has 13 residues. Deletions cut 6 bases from V and 3 bases from J, with 12 bases between. This CDR3 is CASRSGTYYEQYF. The CDR3 DNA is TGTGCCAGCAGGTCCGGGACATACTACGAGCAGTACTTC. Variable domain in full (rest from reference TRBV28 and TRBJ2-7): DVKVTQSSRYLVKRTGEKVFLECVQDMDHENMFWYRQDPGLGLRLIYFSYDVKMKEKGDIPEGYSVSREKKERFSLILESASTNQTSMYLCASRSGTYYEQYFGPGTRLTVT.

This clone has only a few counts. V usage is TRBV6-5 and J usage is TRBJ1-1; D is unclear. V was shortened by 6 bases and J by 1 base, with 12 bases between the two germline ends. This CDR3 spans 14 amino acids. CDR1 and CDR2 from the germline V gene are MNHEY and SVGAGI. The CDR3 loop reads CASRGQAGNTEAFF. The CDR3 DNA follows: TGTGCCAGCAGAGGCCAGGCGGGGAACACTGAAGCTTTCTTT.

This clone showed up just a few times. The chain has TRBV6-5 and TRBJ2-3, with 10 bases aligning to TRBD2. The CDR3 has 15 amino acids. From germline, CDR1 is MNHEY and CDR2 SVGAGI. Trimming cost V 4 bases and J 4 bases; bases outside gene matches: 5. In DNA, the CDR3 is TGTGCCAGCAGTTCCGATAGCGGGGGGCCAGATACGCAGTATTTT. Translated, it gives CASSSDSGGPDTQYF.

This clone has a single count. The rearrangement links TRBV6-1 to TRBJ1-2; no firm D call. Trimming pared 8 bases from V and 4 bases from J, leaving 11 bases between. This CDR3 is built from 12 residues. The germline V gene encodes CDR1 MNHNS and CDR2 SASEGT. DNA for the CDR3: TGTGCCAGCTTCACGAGCGTCTATGGCTACACCTTC. Protein sequence: CASFTSVYGYTF.

The chain carries TRBV11-3 and TRBJ2-1; TRBD2 matches at 9 bases. The germline V gene encodes CDR1 SGHNT and CDR2 YENEEA. The CDR3 length is 15 residues. V trimming: 4 bases; J trimming: 6 bases; junction bases outside the gene matches: 7. CDR3 sequence: CASSSGTSPGNEQFF. CDR3 in DNA: TGTGCCAGCAGCTCGGGGACTAGCCCTGGCAATGAGCAGTTCTTC.